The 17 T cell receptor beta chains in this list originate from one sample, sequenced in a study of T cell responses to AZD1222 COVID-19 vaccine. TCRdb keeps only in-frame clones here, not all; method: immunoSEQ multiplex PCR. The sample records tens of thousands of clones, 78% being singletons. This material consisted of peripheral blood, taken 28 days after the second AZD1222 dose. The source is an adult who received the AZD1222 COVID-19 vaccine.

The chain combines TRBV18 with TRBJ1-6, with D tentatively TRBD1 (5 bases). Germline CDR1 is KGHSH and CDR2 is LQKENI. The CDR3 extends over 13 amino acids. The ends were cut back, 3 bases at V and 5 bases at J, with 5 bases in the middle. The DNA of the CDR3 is TGTGCCAGCTCACCGACAGATAATTCACCCCTCCACTTT. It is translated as CASSPTDNSPLHF. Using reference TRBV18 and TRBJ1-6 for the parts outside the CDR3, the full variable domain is NAGVMQNPRHLVRRRGQEARLRCSPMKGHSHVYWYRQLPEEGLKFMVYLQKENIIDESGMPKERFSAEFPKEGPSILRIQQVVRGDSAAYFCASSPTDNSPLHFGNGTRLTVT.

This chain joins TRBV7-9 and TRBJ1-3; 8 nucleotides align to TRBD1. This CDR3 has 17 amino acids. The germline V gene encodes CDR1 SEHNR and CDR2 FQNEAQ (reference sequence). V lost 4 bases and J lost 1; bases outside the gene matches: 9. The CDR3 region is CASSSRTGISSGNTIYF. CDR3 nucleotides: TGTGCCAGCAGCTCTAGGACAGGGATTAGTTCTGGAAACACCATATATTTT.

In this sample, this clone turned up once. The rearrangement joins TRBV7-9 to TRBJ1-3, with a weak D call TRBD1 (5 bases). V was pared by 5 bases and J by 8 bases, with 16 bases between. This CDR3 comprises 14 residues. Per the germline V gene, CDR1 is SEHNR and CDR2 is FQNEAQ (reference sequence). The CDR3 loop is CASSPRGGTDTIYF. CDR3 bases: TGTGCCAGCAGCCCTCGGGGGGGTACGGACACCATATATTTT.

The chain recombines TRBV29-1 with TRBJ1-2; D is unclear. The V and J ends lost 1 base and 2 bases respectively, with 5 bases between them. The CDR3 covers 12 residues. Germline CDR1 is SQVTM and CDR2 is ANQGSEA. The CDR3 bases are TGCAGCGTTGAAGCGTCAAACTATGGCTACACCTTC. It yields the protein CSVEASNYGYTF.

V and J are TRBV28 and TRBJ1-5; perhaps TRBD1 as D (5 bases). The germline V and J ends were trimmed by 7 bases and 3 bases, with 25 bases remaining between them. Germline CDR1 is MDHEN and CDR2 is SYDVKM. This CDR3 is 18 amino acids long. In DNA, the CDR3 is TGTGCCAGCATCTCTATTGCCAGGGCTGGAGGAGTCAATCAGCCCCAGCATTTT. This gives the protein CASISIARAGGVNQPQHF.

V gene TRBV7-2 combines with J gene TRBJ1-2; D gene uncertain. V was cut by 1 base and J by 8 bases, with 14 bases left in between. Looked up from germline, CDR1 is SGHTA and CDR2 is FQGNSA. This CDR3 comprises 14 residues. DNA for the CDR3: TGTGCCAGCAGCTTAGACAGCGGTTCGGACGGCTACACCTTC. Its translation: CASSLDSGSDGYTF.

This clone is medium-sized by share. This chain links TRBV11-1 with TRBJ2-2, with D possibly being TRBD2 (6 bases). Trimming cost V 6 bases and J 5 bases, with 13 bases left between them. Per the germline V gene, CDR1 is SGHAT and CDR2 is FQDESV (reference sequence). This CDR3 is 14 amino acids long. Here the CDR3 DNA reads TGTGCCAGCAGGGGACTGATCAATACCGGGGAGCTGTTTTTT. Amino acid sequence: CASRGLINTGELFF. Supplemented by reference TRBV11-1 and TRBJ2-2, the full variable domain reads EAEVAQSPRYKITEKSQAVAFWCDPISGHATLYWYRQILGQGPELLVQFQDESVVDDSQLPKDRFSAERLKGVDSTLKIQPAELGDSAMYLCASRGLINTGELFFGEGSRLTVL.

CDR3 region: CASRWTSGSNTGELFF. For the CDR3, the DNA is TGTGCCAGCAGGTGGACTAGCGGGAGTAACACCGGGGAGCTGTTTTTT. The rearrangement joins TRBV27 to TRBJ2-2; 13 bases line up with TRBD2. V lost 6 bases, J lost 2 bases, and 3 bases stayed unmatched. Germline values: CDR1 MNHEY, CDR2 SMNVEV (reference sequence). This CDR3 has 16 amino acids.

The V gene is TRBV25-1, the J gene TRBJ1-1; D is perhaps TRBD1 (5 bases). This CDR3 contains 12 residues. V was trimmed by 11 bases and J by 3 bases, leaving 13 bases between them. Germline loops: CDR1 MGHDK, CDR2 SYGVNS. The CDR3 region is CAVGTGDTEAFF. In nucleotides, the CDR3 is TGTGCCGTGGGGACCGGAGACACTGAAGCTTTCTTT.

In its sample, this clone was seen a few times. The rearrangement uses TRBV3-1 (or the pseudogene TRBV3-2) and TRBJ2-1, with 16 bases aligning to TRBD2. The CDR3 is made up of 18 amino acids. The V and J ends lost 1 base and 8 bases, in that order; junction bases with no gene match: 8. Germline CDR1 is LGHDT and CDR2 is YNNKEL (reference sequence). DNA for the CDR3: TGTGCCAGCAGCCAAGCTGTGGGGACTAGCGGGGGGGCGGATGAGCAGTTCTTC. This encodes CASSQAVGTSGGADEQFF.

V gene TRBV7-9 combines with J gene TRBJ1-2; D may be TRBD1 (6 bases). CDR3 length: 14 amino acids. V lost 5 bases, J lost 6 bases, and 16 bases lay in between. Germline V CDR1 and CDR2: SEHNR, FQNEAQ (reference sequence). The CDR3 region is CASSAARGAHGYTF. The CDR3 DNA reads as TGTGCCAGCAGCGCTGCACGGGGGGCCCATGGCTACACCTTC.

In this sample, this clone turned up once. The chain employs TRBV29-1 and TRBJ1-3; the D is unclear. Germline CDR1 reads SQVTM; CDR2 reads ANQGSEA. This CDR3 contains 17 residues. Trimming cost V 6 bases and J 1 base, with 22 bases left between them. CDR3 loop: CSVPPEEDRLSGNTIYF. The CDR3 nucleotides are TGCAGCGTCCCACCCGAAGAGGACCGACTGTCTGGAAACACCATATATTTT. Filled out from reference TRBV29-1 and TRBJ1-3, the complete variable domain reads SAVISQKPSRDICQRGTSLTIQCQVDSQVTMMFWYRQQPGQSLTLIATANQGSEATYESGFVIDKFPISRPNLTFSTLTVSNMSPEDSSIYLCSVPPEEDRLSGNTIYFGEGSWLTVV.

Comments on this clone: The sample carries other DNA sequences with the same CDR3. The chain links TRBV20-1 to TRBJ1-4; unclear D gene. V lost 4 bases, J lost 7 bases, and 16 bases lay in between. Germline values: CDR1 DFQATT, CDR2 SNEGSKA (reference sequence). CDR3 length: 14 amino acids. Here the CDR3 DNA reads TGCAGTGCTATTGACCTTTCCTGGGGTGAAAAACTGTTTTTT. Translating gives CSAIDLSWGEKLFF.

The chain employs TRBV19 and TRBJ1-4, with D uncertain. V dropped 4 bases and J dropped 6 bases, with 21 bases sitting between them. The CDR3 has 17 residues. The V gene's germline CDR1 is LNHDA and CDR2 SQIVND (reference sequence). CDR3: CASSKAPRIGFDEKLFF. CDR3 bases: TGTGCCAGTAGTAAAGCCCCAAGGATAGGGTTCGATGAAAAACTGTTTTTT. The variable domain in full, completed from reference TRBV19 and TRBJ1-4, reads DGGITQSPKYLFRKEGQNVTLSCEQNLNHDAMYWYRQDPGQGLRLIYYSQIVNDFQKGDIAEGYSVSREKKESFPLTVTSAQKNPTAFYLCASSKAPRIGFDEKLFFGSGTQLSVL.

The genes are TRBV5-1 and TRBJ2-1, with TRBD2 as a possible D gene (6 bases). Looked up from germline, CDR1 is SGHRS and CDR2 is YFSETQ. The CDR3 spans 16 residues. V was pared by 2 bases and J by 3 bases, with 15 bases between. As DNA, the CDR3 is TGCGCCAGCAGCTTTGGCACCAGGGAGGACTACAATGAGCAGTTCTTC. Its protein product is CASSFGTREDYNEQFF.

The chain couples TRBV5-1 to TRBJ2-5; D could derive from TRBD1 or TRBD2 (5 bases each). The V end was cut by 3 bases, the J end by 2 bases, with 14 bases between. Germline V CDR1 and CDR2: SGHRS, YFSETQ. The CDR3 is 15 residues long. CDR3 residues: CASSSLSGGQETQYF. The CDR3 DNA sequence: TGCGCCAGCAGCTCCCTAAGTGGGGGACAAGAGACCCAGTACTTC.

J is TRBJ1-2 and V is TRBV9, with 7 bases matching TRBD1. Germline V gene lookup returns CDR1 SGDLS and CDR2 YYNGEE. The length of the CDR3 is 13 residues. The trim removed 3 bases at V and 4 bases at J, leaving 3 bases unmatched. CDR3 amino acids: CASSGGQAYGYTF. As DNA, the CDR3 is TGTGCCAGCAGCGGTGGACAGGCCTATGGCTACACCTTC. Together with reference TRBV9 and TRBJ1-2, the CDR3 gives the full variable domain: DSGVTQTPKHLITATGQRVTLRCSPRSGDLSVYWYQQSLDQGLQFLIQYYNGEERAKGNILERFSAQQFPDLHSELNLSSLELGDSALYFCASSGGQAYGYTFGSGTRLTVV.